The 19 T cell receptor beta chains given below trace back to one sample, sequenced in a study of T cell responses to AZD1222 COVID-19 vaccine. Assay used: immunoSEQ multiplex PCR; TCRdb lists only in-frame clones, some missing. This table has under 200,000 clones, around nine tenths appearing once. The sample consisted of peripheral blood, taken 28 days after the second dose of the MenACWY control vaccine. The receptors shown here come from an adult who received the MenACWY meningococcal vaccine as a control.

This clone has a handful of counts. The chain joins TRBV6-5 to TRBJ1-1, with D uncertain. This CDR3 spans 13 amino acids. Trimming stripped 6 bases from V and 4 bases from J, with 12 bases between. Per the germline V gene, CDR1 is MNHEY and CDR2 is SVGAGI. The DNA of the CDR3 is TGTGCCAGCAGACCTTCCACGGGCACTGAAGCTTTCTTT. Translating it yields CASRPSTGTEAFF.

The CDR3 protein is CASSQVGTPSYEQYF. CDR3 DNA: TGCGCCAGCAGCCAAGTTGGGACACCGTCCTACGAGCAGTACTTC. The rearrangement links TRBV4-1 to TRBJ2-7; D perhaps matches TRBD1 (6 bases). The CDR3 has 15 amino acids. The germline V and J ends were trimmed by 1 base and 1 base, with 11 bases remaining between them. CDR1 and CDR2 from the germline V gene are MGHRA and YSYEKL.

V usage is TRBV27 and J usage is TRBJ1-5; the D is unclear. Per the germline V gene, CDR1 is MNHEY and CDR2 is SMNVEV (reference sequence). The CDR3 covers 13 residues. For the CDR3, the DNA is TGTGCAGCCGGCACCTTTGGCAATCAGCCCCAGCATTTT. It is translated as CAAGTFGNQPQHF.

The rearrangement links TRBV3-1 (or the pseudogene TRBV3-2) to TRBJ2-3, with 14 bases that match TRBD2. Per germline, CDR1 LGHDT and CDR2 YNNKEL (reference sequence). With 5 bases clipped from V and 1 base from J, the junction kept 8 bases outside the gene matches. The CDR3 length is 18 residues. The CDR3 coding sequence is TGTGCCAGCAGCTCAACCGGGACTAGCGGGAGCCGCACAGATACGCAGTATTTT. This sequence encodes CASSSTGTSGSRTDTQYF.

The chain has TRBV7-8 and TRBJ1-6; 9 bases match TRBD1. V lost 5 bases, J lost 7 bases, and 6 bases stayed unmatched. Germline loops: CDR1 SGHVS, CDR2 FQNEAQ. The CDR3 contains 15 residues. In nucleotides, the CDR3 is TGTGCCAGCAGCCTACGACAGGGGGAAAATTCACCCCTCCACTTT. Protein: CASSLRQGENSPLHF. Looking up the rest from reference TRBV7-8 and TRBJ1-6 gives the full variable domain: GAGVSQSPRYKVAKRGQDVALRCDPISGHVSLFWYQQALGQGPEFLTYFQNEAQLDKSGLPSDRFFAERPEGSVSTLKIQRTQQEDSAVYLCASSLRQGENSPLHFGNGTRLTVT.

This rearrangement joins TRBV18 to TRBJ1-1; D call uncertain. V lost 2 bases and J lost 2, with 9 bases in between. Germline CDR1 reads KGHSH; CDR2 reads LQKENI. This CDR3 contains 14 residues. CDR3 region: CASSPVRTNTEAFF. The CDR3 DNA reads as TGTGCCAGCTCACCAGTCAGGACTAACACTGAAGCTTTCTTT.

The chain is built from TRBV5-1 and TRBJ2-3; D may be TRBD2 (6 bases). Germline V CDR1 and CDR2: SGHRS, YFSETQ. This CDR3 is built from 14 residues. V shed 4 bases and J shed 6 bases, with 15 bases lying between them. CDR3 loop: CASSLGSWQDTQYF. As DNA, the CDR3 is TGCGCCAGCAGCCTCGGGAGTTGGCAGGATACGCAGTATTTT. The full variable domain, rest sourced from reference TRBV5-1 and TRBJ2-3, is KAGVTQTPRYLIKTRGQQVTLSCSPISGHRSVSWYQQTPGQGLQFLFEYFSETQRNKGNFPGRFSGRQFSNSRSEMNVSTLELGDSALYLCASSLGSWQDTQYFGPGTRLTVL.

In nucleotides, the CDR3 is TGTGCCAGCAGCCCTAGCGGGGGGCTTTACGAGCAGTACTTC. Residues: CASSPSGGLYEQYF. V is TRBV5-4 and J is TRBJ2-7; 11 bases are a match to TRBD2. The junction had 4 bases not matched to a gene; V was cut back by 4 bases and J by 4 bases. Germline V lookup: CDR1 SGHNT, CDR2 YYREEE (reference sequence). The CDR3 has 14 residues. Full variable domain (remainder filled in from reference TRBV5-4 and TRBJ2-7): ETGVTQSPTHLIKTRGQQVTLRCSSQSGHNTVSWYQQALGQGPQFIFQYYREEENGRGNFPPRFSGLQFPNYSSELNVNALELDDSALYLCASSPSGGLYEQYFGPGTRLTVT.

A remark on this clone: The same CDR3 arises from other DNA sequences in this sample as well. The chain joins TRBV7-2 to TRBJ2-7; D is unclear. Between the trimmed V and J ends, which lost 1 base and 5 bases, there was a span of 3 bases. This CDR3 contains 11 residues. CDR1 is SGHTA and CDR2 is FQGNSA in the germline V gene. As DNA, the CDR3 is TGTGCCAGCAGCTTAGTACACGAGCAGTACTTC. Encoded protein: CASSLVHEQYF.

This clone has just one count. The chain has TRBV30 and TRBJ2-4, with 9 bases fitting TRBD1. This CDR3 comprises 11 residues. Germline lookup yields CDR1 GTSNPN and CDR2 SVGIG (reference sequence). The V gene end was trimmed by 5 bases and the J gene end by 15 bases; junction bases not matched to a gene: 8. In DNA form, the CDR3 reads TGTGCCTGGGGGGGCACAGGGGGCTTGTACTTC. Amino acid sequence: CAWGGTGGLYF.

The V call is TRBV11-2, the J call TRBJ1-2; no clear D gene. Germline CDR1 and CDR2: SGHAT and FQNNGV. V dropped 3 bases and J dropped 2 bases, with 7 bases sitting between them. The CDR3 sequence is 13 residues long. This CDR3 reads CASSFDGNYGYTF. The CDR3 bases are TGTGCCAGCAGCTTTGACGGAAACTATGGCTACACCTTC.

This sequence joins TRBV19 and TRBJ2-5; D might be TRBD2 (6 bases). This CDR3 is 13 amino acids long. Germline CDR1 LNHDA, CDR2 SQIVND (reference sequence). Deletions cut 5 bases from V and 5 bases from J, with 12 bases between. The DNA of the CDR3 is TGTGCCAGTAGTCCCCGCCGGGGGGAGACCCAGTACTTC. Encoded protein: CASSPRRGETQYF.

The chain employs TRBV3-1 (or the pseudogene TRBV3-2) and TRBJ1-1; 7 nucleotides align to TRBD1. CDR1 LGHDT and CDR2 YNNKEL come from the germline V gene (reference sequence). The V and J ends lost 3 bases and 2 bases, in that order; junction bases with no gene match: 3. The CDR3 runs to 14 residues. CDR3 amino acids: CASSHRGSNTEAFF. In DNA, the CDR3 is TGTGCCAGCAGCCACAGGGGGAGCAACACTGAAGCTTTCTTT.

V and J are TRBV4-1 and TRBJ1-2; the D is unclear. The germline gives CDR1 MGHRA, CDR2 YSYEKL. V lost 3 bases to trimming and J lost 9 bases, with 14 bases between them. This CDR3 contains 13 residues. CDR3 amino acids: CASSQDGSIRYTF. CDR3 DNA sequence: TGCGCCAGCAGCCAGGATGGGAGTATCCGCTACACCTTC.

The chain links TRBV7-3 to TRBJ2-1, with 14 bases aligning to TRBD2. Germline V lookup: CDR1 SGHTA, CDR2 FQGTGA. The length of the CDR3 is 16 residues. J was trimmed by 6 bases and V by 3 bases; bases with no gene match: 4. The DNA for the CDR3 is TGTGCCAGCAGCTTCTCCGGGACTAGCGGGAGCAATGAGCAGTTCTTC. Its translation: CASSFSGTSGSNEQFF.

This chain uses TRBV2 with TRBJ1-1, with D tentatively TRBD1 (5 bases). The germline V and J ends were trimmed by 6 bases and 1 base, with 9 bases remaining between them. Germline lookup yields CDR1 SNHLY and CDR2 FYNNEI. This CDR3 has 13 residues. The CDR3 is CASRGDANTEAFF. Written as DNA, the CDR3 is TGTGCCAGCAGAGGGGACGCGAACACTGAAGCTTTCTTT.

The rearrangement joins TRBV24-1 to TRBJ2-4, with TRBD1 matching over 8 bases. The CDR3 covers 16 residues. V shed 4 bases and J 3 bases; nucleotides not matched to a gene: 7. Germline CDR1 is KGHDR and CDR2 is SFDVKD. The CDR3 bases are TGTGCCACCAGTGACCCAGGGGGCACAGGCAAAAACATTCAGTACTTC. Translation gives CATSDPGGTGKNIQYF.

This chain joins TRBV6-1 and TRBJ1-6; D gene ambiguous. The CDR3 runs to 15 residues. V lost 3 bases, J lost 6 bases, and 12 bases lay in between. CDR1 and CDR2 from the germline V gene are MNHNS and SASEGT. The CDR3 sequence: CASSEWTGPNSPLHF. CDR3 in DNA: TGTGCCAGCAGTGAGTGGACCGGGCCTAATTCACCCCTCCACTTT.

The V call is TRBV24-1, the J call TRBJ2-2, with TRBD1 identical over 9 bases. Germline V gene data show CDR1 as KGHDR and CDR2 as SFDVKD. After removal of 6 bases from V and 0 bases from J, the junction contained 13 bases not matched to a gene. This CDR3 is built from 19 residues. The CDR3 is CATSPPDRGWGTNTGELFF. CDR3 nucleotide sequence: TGTGCCACCAGTCCCCCTGACAGGGGGTGGGGAACGAACACCGGGGAGCTGTTTTTT.